This TCR beta chain was recorded in a study of T cell responses to AZD1222 COVID-19 vaccine (dated by TCRdb to about 2021). Context from the whole study: AZD1222 recipients given second doses at about 4 weeks or at about 12 weeks were pooled, since spike-specific TCR depth and breadth were not found to differ between the two schedules. A total of about 230 trial participants underwent TCR sequencing, of whom some 210 received two doses of AZD1222 and around 26 received two doses of the MenACWY control vaccine. Trial participants were enrolled by age into subgroups of 18-55, 56-69 and 70-plus years, and 148, 28 and 57 TCR-sequenced participants, respectively, were included in these subgroups. What the work shows at the level of the full study, not this receptor alone: Vaccine-associated CD4 TCRs spanned the whole spike protein, with dominant responses in regions 160-218 and 743-854. Most participants were white British and females outnumbered males, and the authors suggested that clonal diversity may have been underestimated. Spike-specific TCR breadth and depth rose significantly after two AZD1222 doses compared with day 0 and with MenACWY recipients. Because no samples from the day 14 peak response were available, repertoires could be characterized only after the peak T cell response. The 56-69-year group was small, and its depth increase did not reach significance, likely because of low power. Only five to seven AZD1222 recipients were SARS-CoV-2 seropositive at baseline, limiting conclusions about previously exposed vaccinees. Nearly half of unique spike-specific TCRs reportedly recognized epitopes outside regions mutated in the B.1.351 and B.1.1.7 variants.

Including the terminal cysteine and phenylalanine, the CDR3 comprises 18 residues. The entry retains the CDR3 DNA only, 54 bases that are in frame from base 1. CDR1 and CDR2 are drawn from the germline V gene (reference sequence): SGHKS, YYEKEE. The junction shows trimming of 7 bases on V and 0 bases on J, and the gene matches do not reach 13 bases of it. This clone was seen a single time. Its antigen target is currently unknown. No qualities accompany the bases; no much larger clone lies one base away. The CDR3 regions of human TCRbeta chains were analyzed by immunosequencing. The authors processed their data as follows. TCRs in the repertoires were matched against a reference library of SARS-CoV-2-specific TCRs that had been generated with the MIRA antigen-specificity platform. Breadth was defined as the fraction of unique TCRs that were SARS-CoV-2-associated. Depth was defined as the fraction of total T cells that were SARS-CoV-2-associated. Using the MIRA data, each spike-specific TCR was assigned both to the spike region to which the TCR was reactive and to a CD4 or CD8 class. Log10-transformed breadth and depth values were compared by one-way ANOVA with Sidak's multiple comparisons tests. TCRdb took this table from immuneACCESS and kept in-frame rearrangements with V and J called. Such tables lack part of the clones; where checked against another copy, unresolved V genes explain under half of the gap, and the rest is unexplained. V, J and clone size reflect that table, while D and trimming were determined from the DNA. The sample table records approximately 28,000 clones; over 85% of these occur just once. In total, the top ten clones hold over 6.5% of the sample.

The time point label here, explained by the study, means: baseline before first vaccination. Samples from vaccinated people were obtained from the UK trials COV001 and COV002, which included a single-blind randomized controlled phase 2/3 trial of AZD1222 (ChAdOx1 nCoV-19) in healthy adults. Trial participant PBMC samples were collected at day 0 and day 28 after the second dose for TCRbeta chain sequencing. The starting material was peripheral blood, obtained on day 0 of AZD1222 vaccination. The receptor comes from an adult in good health. The sequence links TRBV5-5 to TRBJ1-4; 9 of the junction bases match TRBD1. The CDR3 here reads CASRQQGAIFATNEKLFF. The bases are TGTGCCAGCCGACAACAGGGGGCTATCTTTGCAACTAATGAAAAACTGTTTTTT.